The next 25 T cell receptor beta chains were all read from a single sample in a study of cytotoxic CD8 clonotypes in ibrutinib-treated CLL. Repertoires were generated with immunoSEQ multiplex PCR, while TCRdb's copy carries only in-frame clones and drops some. The data contain over 200,000 clones, around 75% of them seen just once; the ten biggest clones take up about 6%. Here the sequenced sample was PBMCs, taken after 12 months of ibrutinib treatment. Receptors were obtained from a human donor with chronic lymphocytic leukemia.

This chain links TRBV7-2 with TRBJ2-7; 9 bases line up with TRBD1. Germline CDR1 and CDR2: SGHTA and FQGNSA. V gave up 5 bases and J gave up 1 base; unmatched junction bases: 9. The CDR3 is 16 amino acids. CDR3 region: CASSLTGGRASYEQYF. CDR3 nucleotides: TGTGCCAGCAGCCTCACAGGGGGCCGTGCGTCCTACGAGCAGTACTTC.

The chain recombines TRBV27 with TRBJ1-5, with 7 bases fitting TRBD1. This CDR3 region has 20 residues. V dropped 4 bases and J dropped 1; count of bases not matched to a gene: 19. Germline-derived CDR1 and CDR2 are MNHEY and SMNVEV (reference sequence). CDR3 nucleotide sequence: TGTGCCAGCAGTTCCGCTCCCTATCTAGACAGGGCGGTGAGCAATCAGCCCCAGCATTTT. It translates to CASSSAPYLDRAVSNQPQHF.

V usage is TRBV6-6 and J usage is TRBJ1-5; no definite D call. The V gene's germline CDR1 is MNHNY and CDR2 SVGAGI (reference sequence). Trimming left V 5 bases short and J 0 bases short, with 8 bases between. CDR3 length: 14 residues. Written as DNA, the CDR3 is TGTGCCAGCAGTAGCGGTGATAGCAATCAGCCCCAGCATTTT. This gives the protein CASSSGDSNQPQHF.

This clone was picked up a small number of times. The V call is TRBV4-3, the J call TRBJ2-1; D is ambiguous. With 5 bases removed from V and 0 bases from J, the gap between germline ends came to 14 bases. This CDR3 spans 16 amino acids. Germline V gene data show CDR1 as LGHNA and CDR2 as YSLEER. Written as DNA, the CDR3 is TGCGCCAGCAGCTCCAATGTGATCGGCTCCTACAATGAGCAGTTCTTC. Its translation is CASSSNVIGSYNEQFF.

Only a few counts were recorded for this clone. This chain connects TRBV5-4 to TRBJ2-3; no clear D. The CDR3 covers 14 residues. Trimming took 2 bases from V and 0 from J, leaving 7 bases between them. Germline V CDR1 and CDR2: SGHNT, YYREEE (reference sequence). CDR3 region: CASSFRYSTDTQYF. The CDR3 nucleotides are TGTGCCAGCAGCTTCAGGTATAGCACAGATACGCAGTATTTT.

The chain links TRBV29-1 to TRBJ1-5; a possible D gene is TRBD1 (5 bases). From germline, CDR1 is SQVTM and CDR2 ANQGSEA. The germline V and J ends were trimmed by 4 bases and 1 base, with 8 bases remaining between them. The CDR3 is 13 residues long. CDR3 bases: TGCAGCGTTGTGTGGGGCAGCAATCAGCCCCAGCATTTT. Translation gives CSVVWGSNQPQHF.

The genes are TRBV29-1 and TRBJ1-2; D is undetermined. The CDR3 has 15 residues. From germline, CDR1 is SQVTM and CDR2 ANQGSEA. Deletions cut 0 bases from V and 0 bases from J, with 11 bases between. The CDR3 DNA follows: TGCAGCGTTGAAGATCGAGGGAAAACTAACTATGGCTACACCTTC. This translates into CSVEDRGKTNYGYTF.

The V gene is TRBV5-6, the J gene TRBJ1-6; D not resolved. Trimming took off 4 bases at V and 7 bases at J, with 21 bases between the two ends. Germline CDR1 SGHDT, CDR2 YYEEEE. This CDR3 spans 17 amino acids. CDR3 nucleotide sequence: TGTGCCAGCAGCCGCACGAACCGGATCATACGGAATTCACCCCTCCACTTT. Amino acids: CASSRTNRIIRNSPLHF. Combining the CDR3 with reference TRBV5-6 and TRBJ1-6 gives the whole variable domain DAGVTQSPTHLIKTRGQQVTLRCSPKSGHDTVSWYQQALGQGPQFIFQYYEEEERQRGNFPDRFSGHQFPNYSSELNVNALLLGDSALYLCASSRTNRIIRNSPLHFGNGTRLTVT.

The chain joins TRBV7-2 to TRBJ1-4; 9 bases agree with TRBD1. Germline lookup yields CDR1 SGHTA and CDR2 FQGNSA. The CDR3 length is 15 residues. V lost 4 bases, J lost 3 bases, and 3 bases stayed unmatched. The CDR3 nucleotides are TGTGCCAGCAGCTCACAGGGGGCGGCTAATGAAAAACTGTTTTTT. Its translation: CASSSQGAANEKLFF.

This chain links TRBV30 with TRBJ2-3; 10 positions agree with TRBD2. V lost 8 bases, J lost 6 bases, and 17 bases stayed unmatched. The CDR3 extends over 16 amino acids. CDR1 is GTSNPN and CDR2 is SVGIG in the germline V gene (reference sequence). CDR3 sequence reads: CAVESLGTSVSDTQYF. The CDR3 DNA is TGTGCCGTCGAATCACTCGGGACTAGCGTTTCGGATACGCAGTATTTT.

This sequence joins TRBV30 and TRBJ2-6; D is possibly TRBD1 (6 bases). The CDR3 is 16 amino acids. Germline V CDR1 and CDR2: GTSNPN, SVGIG (reference sequence). Trimming took 1 base from V and 0 from J, leaving 10 bases between them. The CDR3 loop reads CAWSETGRSGANVLTF. The DNA of the CDR3 is TGTGCCTGGAGTGAGACAGGCCGCTCTGGGGCCAACGTCCTGACTTTC.

V is TRBV29-1 and J is TRBJ2-7, with D uncertain. The CDR3 runs 13 residues. The V end was cut by 5 bases, the J end by 3 bases, with 14 bases between. Germline V gene lookup returns CDR1 SQVTM and CDR2 ANQGSEA. The chain's CDR3 is CSVSTGLLYEQYF. In DNA, the CDR3 is TGCAGCGTTTCGACGGGCCTCCTCTACGAGCAGTACTTC.

This clone has more than one count but fewer than ten. The identical CDR3 is also encoded by other nucleotide sequences in the sample. The DNA of the CDR3 is TGCGCCAGCAGCTTCGGGTCTGGAAACACCATATATTTT. Residues: CASSFGSGNTIYF. This rearrangement joins TRBV5-1 to TRBJ1-3; no clear D. CDR3 length equals 13 residues. With 2 bases removed from V and 1 base from J, the gap between germline ends came to 4 bases. Germline V gene lookup returns CDR1 SGHRS and CDR2 YFSETQ.

The V gene is TRBV7-2, the J gene TRBJ1-1; a possible D gene is TRBD1 (6 bases). The CDR3 spans 16 residues. V was clipped by 1 base and J by 0 bases, with 12 bases between them. Germline-derived CDR1 and CDR2 are SGHTA and FQGNSA. CDR3 bases: TGTGCCAGCAGCTTAGAAGGGGGAAGGGTGAACACTGAAGCTTTCTTT. Translation gives CASSLEGGRVNTEAFF.

The rearrangement joins TRBV6-5 to TRBJ1-5; the D gene is possibly TRBD1 (6 bases). This CDR3 is built from 13 residues. Germline loops: CDR1 MNHEY, CDR2 SVGAGI. V was trimmed by 9 bases and J by 1 base, leaving 10 bases between them. CDR3 in amino acids: CARKTGSNQPQHF. DNA for the CDR3: TGTGCCAGAAAAACAGGGAGCAATCAGCCCCAGCATTTT.

In its sample, this clone was seen a few times. V and J are TRBV6-5 and TRBJ1-2, with a possible D match to TRBD1 (5 bases). Per the germline V gene, CDR1 is MNHEY and CDR2 is SVGAGI. Trimming pared 7 bases from V and 4 bases from J, leaving 10 bases between. The CDR3 loop spans 12 amino acids. CDR3 protein: CASTRGLYGYTF. CDR3 DNA: TGTGCCAGCACACGGGGACTCTATGGCTACACCTTC.

The chain has TRBV29-1 and TRBJ1-5, with 9 bases lining up with TRBD1. CDR1 and CDR2 (germline): SQVTM, ANQGSEA. J gave up 6 bases and V 7 bases, and 7 bases lay outside the gene matches. This CDR3 is built from 13 residues. This CDR3 reads CSALQGAGQPQHF. The CDR3 nucleotides are TGCAGCGCCCTACAGGGGGCAGGTCAGCCCCAGCATTTT.

The rearrangement joins TRBV5-1 to TRBJ2-3; perhaps TRBD2 as D (6 bases). Germline V gene lookup returns CDR1 SGHRS and CDR2 YFSETQ. The CDR3 sequence is 13 residues long. V lost 1 base to trimming and J lost 4 bases, with 7 bases between them. DNA of the CDR3: TGCGCCAGCAGCTTGCGGGGGTCAGATACGCAGTATTTT. Translating gives CASSLRGSDTQYF.

This chain connects TRBV30 to TRBJ1-4; weak D call: TRBD1 (5 bases). V shed 0 bases and J shed 10 bases, with 15 bases lying between them. CDR3 length: 14 amino acids. The V gene's germline CDR1 is GTSNPN and CDR2 SVGIG (reference sequence). CDR3 sequence reads: CAWSVGQGRGKLFF. The CDR3 nucleotides are TGTGCCTGGAGTGTAGGGCAGGGTAGAGGAAAACTGTTTTTT.

V gene TRBV5-6 combines with J gene TRBJ2-7; the D gene is possibly TRBD1 (6 bases). CDR3 length: 13 amino acids. V shed 1 base and J shed 5 bases, with 10 bases lying between them. The V gene's germline CDR1 is SGHDT and CDR2 YYEEEE. The CDR3 sequence is CASSLQGLNEQYF. DNA of the CDR3: TGTGCCAGCAGCTTGCAGGGGTTAAACGAGCAGTACTTC.

V is TRBV7-9 and J is TRBJ1-2; possibly TRBD1 for D (6 bases). The CDR3 is 14 amino acids. Between the trimmed V and J ends, which lost 5 bases and 7 bases, there was a span of 17 bases. Germline V gene lookup returns CDR1 SEHNR and CDR2 FQNEAQ (reference sequence). In DNA form, the CDR3 reads TGTGCCAGCAGCCCCTCCAGGGGCGCGGTTGGCTACACCTTC. Translating gives CASSPSRGAVGYTF. Filled out from reference TRBV7-9 and TRBJ1-2, the complete variable domain reads DTGVSQNPRHKITKRGQNVTFRCDPISEHNRLYWYRQTLGQGPEFLTYFQNEAQLEKSRLLSDRFSAERPKGSFSTLEIQRTEQGDSAMYLCASSPSRGAVGYTFGSGTRLTVV.

In its sample, this clone was seen a few times. The CDR3 DNA sequence: TGTGCCAGCTCTCGACGACAGGGGCTCGAGACCCAGTACTTC. It codes for CASSRRQGLETQYF. The gene calls are TRBV18 and TRBJ2-5; 8 nucleotides line up with TRBD1. CDR1 is KGHSH and CDR2 is LQKENI in the germline V gene. V lost 6 bases and J lost 5; bases outside the gene matches: 8. The CDR3 runs 14 residues.

The sample holds a few counts of this clone. This sequence joins TRBV6-5 and TRBJ1-3; D ambiguous. The V end was cut by 4 bases, the J end by 0 bases, with 13 bases between. This CDR3 is 16 amino acids long. CDR1 MNHEY and CDR2 SVGAGI come from the germline V gene. CDR3 loop: CASSSQSPNSGNTIYF. CDR3 bases: TGTGCCAGCAGTTCCCAAAGTCCCAACTCTGGAAACACCATATATTTT.

This chain joins TRBV7-2 and TRBJ1-3, with 7 bases fitting TRBD1. J was trimmed by 0 bases and V by 5 bases; bases with no gene match: 4. The CDR3 runs to 15 residues. Germline-derived CDR1 and CDR2 are SGHTA and FQGNSA. CDR3: CASSRDRSSGNTIYF. The CDR3 DNA reads as TGTGCCAGCAGCCGGGACAGAAGCTCTGGAAACACCATATATTTT.

Only a few counts were recorded for this clone. This chain joins TRBV6-5 and TRBJ2-7; 9 bases align to TRBD1. J lost 2 bases, V lost 4 bases, and 3 bases had no gene match. The CDR3 is 14 amino acids. Germline loops: CDR1 MNHEY, CDR2 SVGAGI. Here the CDR3 reads CASSSGDRAYEQYF. In DNA, the CDR3 is TGTGCCAGCAGTTCTGGGGACAGGGCCTACGAGCAGTACTTC.